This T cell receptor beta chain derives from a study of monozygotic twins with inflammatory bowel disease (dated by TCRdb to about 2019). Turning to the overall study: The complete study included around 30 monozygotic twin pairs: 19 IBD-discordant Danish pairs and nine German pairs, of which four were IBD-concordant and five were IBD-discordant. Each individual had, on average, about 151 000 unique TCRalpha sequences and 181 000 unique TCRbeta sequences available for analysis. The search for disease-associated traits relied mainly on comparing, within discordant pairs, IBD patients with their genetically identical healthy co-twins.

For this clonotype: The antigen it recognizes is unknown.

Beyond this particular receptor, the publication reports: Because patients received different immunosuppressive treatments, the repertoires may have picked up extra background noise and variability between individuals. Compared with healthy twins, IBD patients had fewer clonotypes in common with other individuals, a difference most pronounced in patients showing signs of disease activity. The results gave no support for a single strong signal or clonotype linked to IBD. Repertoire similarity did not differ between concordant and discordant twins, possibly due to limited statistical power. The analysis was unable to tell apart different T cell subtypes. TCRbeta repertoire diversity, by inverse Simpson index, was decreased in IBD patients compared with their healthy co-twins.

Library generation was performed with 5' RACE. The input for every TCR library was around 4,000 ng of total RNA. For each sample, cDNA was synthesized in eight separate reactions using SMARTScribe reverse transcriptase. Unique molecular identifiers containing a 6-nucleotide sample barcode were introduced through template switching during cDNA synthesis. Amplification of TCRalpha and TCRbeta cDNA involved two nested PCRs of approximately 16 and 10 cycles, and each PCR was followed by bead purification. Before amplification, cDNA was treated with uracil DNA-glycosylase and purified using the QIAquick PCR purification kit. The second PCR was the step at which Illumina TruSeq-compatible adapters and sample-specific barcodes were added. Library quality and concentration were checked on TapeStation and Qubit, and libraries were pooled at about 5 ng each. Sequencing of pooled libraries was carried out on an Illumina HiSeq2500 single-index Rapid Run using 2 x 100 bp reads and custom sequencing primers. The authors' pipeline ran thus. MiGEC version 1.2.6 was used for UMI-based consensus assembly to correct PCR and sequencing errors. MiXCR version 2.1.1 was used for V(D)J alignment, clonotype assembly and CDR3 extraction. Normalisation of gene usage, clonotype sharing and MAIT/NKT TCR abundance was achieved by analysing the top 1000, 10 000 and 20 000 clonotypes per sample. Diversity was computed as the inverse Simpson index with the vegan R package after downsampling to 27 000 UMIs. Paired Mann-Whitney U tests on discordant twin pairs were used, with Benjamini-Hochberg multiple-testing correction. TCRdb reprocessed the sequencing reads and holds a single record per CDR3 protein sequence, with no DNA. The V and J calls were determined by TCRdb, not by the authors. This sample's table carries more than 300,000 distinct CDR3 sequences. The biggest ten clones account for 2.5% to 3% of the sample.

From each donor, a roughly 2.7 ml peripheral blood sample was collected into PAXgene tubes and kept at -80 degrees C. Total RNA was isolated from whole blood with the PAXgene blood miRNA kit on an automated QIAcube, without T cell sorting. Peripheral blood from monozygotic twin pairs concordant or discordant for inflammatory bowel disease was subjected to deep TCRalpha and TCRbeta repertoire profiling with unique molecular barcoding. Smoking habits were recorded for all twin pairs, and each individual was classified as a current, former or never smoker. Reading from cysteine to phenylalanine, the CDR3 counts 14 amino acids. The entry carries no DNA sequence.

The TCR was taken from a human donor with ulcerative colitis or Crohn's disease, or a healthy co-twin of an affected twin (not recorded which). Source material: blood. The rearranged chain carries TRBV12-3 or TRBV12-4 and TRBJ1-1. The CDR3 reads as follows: CASSQHGSSNEAFF.